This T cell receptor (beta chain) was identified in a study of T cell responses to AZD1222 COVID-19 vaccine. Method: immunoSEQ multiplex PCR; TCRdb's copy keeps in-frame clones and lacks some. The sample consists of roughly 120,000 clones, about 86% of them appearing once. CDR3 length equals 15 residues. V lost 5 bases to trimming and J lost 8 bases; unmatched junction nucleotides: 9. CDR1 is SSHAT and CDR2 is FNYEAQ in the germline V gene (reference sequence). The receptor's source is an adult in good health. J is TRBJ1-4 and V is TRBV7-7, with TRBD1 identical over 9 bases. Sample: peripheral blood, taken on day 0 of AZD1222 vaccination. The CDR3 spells CASSPLGQGKEKLFF. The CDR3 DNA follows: TGTGCCAGCAGCCCTTTAGGACAGGGGAAGGAAAAACTGTTTTTT.